This entry describes one T cell receptor (beta chain). Its antigen is still unknown. V lost 0 bases and J lost 0, with 7 bases in between. This CDR3 spans 15 amino acids. CDR1 SGHRS and CDR2 YFSETQ come from the germline V gene. With 60 Vbeta and 13 Jbeta primers, the PCR was carried out. The repertoire was sequenced with immunoSEQ multiplex PCR; TCRdb's copy has only in-frame clones and lacks some. The sample contains more than 140,000 clones, roughly 74% of which appear only once. The data stem from a study of cytomegalovirus exposure and HLA in healthy donors. As for the study in general: Sequencing of about 200 million T cells in an earlier analysis found 100 million or so unique TCR beta sequences.

Study findings and constraints: The study recorded 160 or so TCR beta chains that were cytomegalovirus-associated. Indistinguishability led to the exclusion of some V segments, TRBV6-2 and TRBV6-3 included. Follow-up analysis later connected one missense variant in DCLRE1C with trimming of TCR beta V- and J-genes.

The sequence was obtained from a man between 40 and 49 years old in good health and CMV-seronegative. Sequencing was carried out using PBMCs. V usage is TRBV5-1 and J usage is TRBJ1-3, with D possibly TRBD1 on 6 matching bases. CDR3 nucleotides: TGCGCCAGCAGCTTGGAACAGGGCTCTGGAAACACCATATATTTT. Amino acid sequence: CASSLEQGSGNTIYF.